This TCR beta chain is from a study of tumor-infiltrating lymphocytes in primary liver carcinoma. Whole-study results and caveats: Tumors had a top-250-clone fraction that was significantly higher than blood (p = 0.039).

On this clonotype itself: The target antigen is unknown.

The V segment lost 4 bases and the J segment 3 bases; nucleotides outside the gene matches: 7. The CDR3 contains 15 residues. The germline gives CDR1 SGHDT, CDR2 YYEEEE. RNA and DNA were co-extracted from about 20-30 mg of unsorted bulk tissue. Chronic HBV infection was present in the patients, who were treatment-naive. Starting from 500 ng of total RNA, TCR beta cDNA was produced with a primer in the constant region. Slightly modified ARM-PCR served as the procedure for the TCR beta libraries. These libraries came from three rounds of nested multiplex PCR. The study ran its first two PCR rounds for about 11 cycles each, using TRBV1-TRBV30 forward primers and a C-beta reverse primer. Each CDR3 protein is one row after TCRdb ran MiXCR on the multiplex PCR reads. The sample lists more than 100,000 distinct CDR3 sequences; around 70% were seen once.

This TCR was sampled from a woman aged 60 to 75 with primary liver carcinoma and hepatitis B virus infection. Sequencing was carried out using tumor-adjacent normal liver tissue. The chain recombines TRBV5-6 with TRBJ2-7; 10 bases agree with TRBD2. The CDR3 nucleotides are TGTGCCAGCAGCATGGCCGCTAGCGGGAGCTACGAGCAGTACTTC. Amino acids: CASSMAASGSYEQYF.